This TCR beta chain is drawn from a study of blood T cell repertoires in COVID-19. As for the study in general: Samples came from the United States, Italy and Spain, spanning acute and convalescent COVID-19. Sample material is recorded as cDNA or gDNA derived from T cells, B-cell-depleted T cells, or PBMCs.

The V and J ends lost 5 bases and 12 bases respectively, with 13 bases between them. This CDR3 contains 11 residues. CDR1 is SGHVS, CDR2 FQNEAQ, per germline. Per the authors' pipeline: Reference gene primer amplification yielded estimated nucleated cell counts. Sequenced by immunoSEQ multiplex PCR; TCRdb stores in-frame clones only, minus some. Clone size and V and J calls were adopted from that table, with D and trimming inferred from the DNA. The data show over 70,000 clones, about 80% seen once. The source is a human donor in a cohort sampled during active COVID-19. The chain recombines TRBV7-8 with TRBJ1-2; no clear D. The sample was peripheral blood. The CDR3 coding sequence is TGTGCCAGCAGCCCCGCGGGAGGCAACACCTTC. This translates into CASSPAGGNTF.